The 32 T cell receptor beta chains in this list originate from one sample, sequenced in a study of cytomegalovirus exposure and HLA in healthy donors. Some clones are missing from TCRdb's copy, which holds only in-frame ones; the method was immunoSEQ multiplex PCR. The sample shows fewer than 350,000 clones, approximately 87% of them seen only once. The sequencing input was PBMCs. These receptors all come from a woman between 18 and 29 years old in good health and CMV-seronegative.

The chain recombines TRBV2 with TRBJ1-2; no firm D call. V lost 0 bases and J 4 bases, leaving 12 bases between the germline ends. The CDR3 runs 15 residues. Looked up from germline, CDR1 is SNHLY and CDR2 is FYNNEI. The chain's CDR3 is CASSEAFGARYGYTF. CDR3 nucleotides: TGTGCCAGCAGTGAAGCGTTCGGAGCCCGCTATGGCTACACCTTC.

The chain has TRBV6-5 and TRBJ2-5, with 7 bases fitting TRBD2. The CDR3 spans 15 residues. Germline V gene sequence: CDR1 MNHEY, CDR2 SVGAGI. With V trimmed by 5 bases and J by 5 bases, 11 bases remained unmatched. The CDR3 DNA sequence: TGTGCCAGCAGTAACCCTAGCGGAGCCAGGGAGACCCAGTACTTC. Its translation: CASSNPSGARETQYF.

This chain connects TRBV7-2 to TRBJ2-1; D unresolved. The CDR3 totals 14 residues. Trimming shortened V by 2 bases and J by 7 bases, and 12 bases separated the two germline ends. In germline, CDR1 is SGHTA, CDR2 FQGNSA. The CDR3 DNA reads TGTGCCAGCAGCTTACTGCGCGGCCCGAATGAGCAGTTCTTC. Protein: CASSLLRGPNEQFF.

This rearrangement joins TRBV9 to TRBJ1-4; 9 nucleotides align to TRBD1. This CDR3 spans 15 amino acids. V was clipped by 1 base and J by 5 bases; unmatched bases: 3. Germline assignment: CDR1 SGDLS and CDR2 YYNGEE. The CDR3 reads CASSVSGTGNEKLFF. The CDR3 DNA reads as TGTGCCAGCAGCGTAAGCGGGACAGGGAATGAAAAACTGTTTTTT.

The genes are TRBV13 and TRBJ1-1; 11 bases fit TRBD1. Germline V gives CDR1 PRHDT, CDR2 FYEKMQ (reference sequence). CDR3 length equals 15 residues. The ends lost 3 bases at V and 4 bases at J; junction bases unmatched: 4. The DNA of the CDR3 is TGTGCCAGCAGCTTCTTCGGGACAGGGGGCACTGAAGCTTTCTTT. Translated, it gives CASSFFGTGGTEAFF.

This chain links TRBV6-6 with TRBJ2-5; D gene ambiguous. Trimming pared 0 bases from V and 3 bases from J, leaving 5 bases between. Germline V CDR1 and CDR2: MNHNY, SVGAGI (reference sequence). The CDR3 loop spans 13 amino acids. The CDR3 protein is CASSYSAKETQYF. The CDR3, as DNA: TGTGCCAGCAGTTACTCTGCGAAAGAGACCCAGTACTTC.

V gene TRBV4-3 combines with J gene TRBJ2-3, with a tentative D call TRBD2 (5 bases). Germline CDR1 and CDR2: LGHNA and YSLEER. CDR3 length: 15 residues. Trimming removed 3 bases from V and 2 bases from J, with 12 bases in between. The CDR3 sequence is CASSQASGNTDTQYF. DNA for the CDR3: TGCGCCAGCAGCCAGGCAAGCGGTAACACAGATACGCAGTATTTT.

This clone came up once. This chain links TRBV11-2 with TRBJ1-1; the D is unclear. Germline V CDR1 and CDR2: SGHAT, FQNNGV. Trimming took 7 bases from V and 5 from J, leaving 11 bases between them. The CDR3 loop spans 12 amino acids. The CDR3 DNA reads TGTGCCAGCACTCGATTTCAGACTGAAGCTTTCTTT. This encodes CASTRFQTEAFF. Full variable domain (missing parts from reference TRBV11-2 and TRBJ1-1): EAGVAQSPRYKIIEKRQSVAFWCNPISGHATLYWYQQILGQGPKLLIQFQNNGVVDDSQLPKDRFSAERLKGVDSTLKIQPAKLEDSAVYLCASTRFQTEAFFGQGTRLTVV.

The V and J genes are TRBV5-6 and TRBJ1-1; tentative D call: TRBD1 (5 bases). The CDR3 spans 14 residues. The germline gives CDR1 SGHDT, CDR2 YYEEEE. The V end was cut by 3 bases, the J end by 5 bases, with 14 bases between. CDR3 sequence reads: CASSWGMGTTEAFF. For the CDR3, the DNA is TGTGCCAGCAGCTGGGGAATGGGGACTACTGAAGCTTTCTTT.

The chain carries TRBV27 and TRBJ2-5; D gene uncertain. The CDR3 loop spans 14 amino acids. The V end was cut by 3 bases, the J end by 1 base, with 9 bases between. Germline CDR1 is MNHEY and CDR2 is SMNVEV (reference sequence). The CDR3 DNA reads as TGTGCCAGCAGTTTGGTCGCCAGCCAAGAGACCCAGTACTTC. It translates to CASSLVASQETQYF.

This chain joins TRBV2 and TRBJ2-1, with 7 bases lining up with TRBD2. The CDR3 length is 15 residues. In germline, CDR1 is SNHLY, CDR2 FYNNEI. The V gene end was trimmed by 5 bases and the J gene end by 6 bases; junction bases not matched to a gene: 10. CDR3 bases: TGTGCCAGCAGTACCGGGACTACGGGACGCAATGAGCAGTTCTTC. This translates into CASSTGTTGRNEQFF.

The chain employs TRBV30 and TRBJ1-4; possible D gene TRBD1, 5 bases. CDR1 and CDR2 (germline): GTSNPN, SVGIG (reference sequence). The CDR3 totals 13 residues. CDR3 DNA sequence: TGTGCTCTTCGGGGGACTACTAATGAAAAACTGTTTTTT. Residues: CALRGTTNEKLFF.

The rearrangement joins TRBV28 to TRBJ2-7; 9 positions agree with TRBD1. Per the germline V gene, CDR1 is MDHEN and CDR2 is SYDVKM. The J segment lost 4 bases and the V segment lost 4 bases, leaving 8 bases of the junction unmatched. This CDR3 region has 15 residues. The CDR3 sequence: CASSSTGTGFYEQYF. The CDR3 DNA reads as TGTGCCAGCAGTTCCACCGGGACAGGGTTTTACGAGCAGTACTTC.

V is TRBV27 and J is TRBJ2-3; D remains unclear. The CDR3 loop spans 15 amino acids. The V end was cut by 2 bases, the J end by 7 bases, with 16 bases between. Germline V gene sequence: CDR1 MNHEY, CDR2 SMNVEV (reference sequence). CDR3 DNA: TGTGCCAGCAGTTTAACCCCCCCACAGATTAATACGCAGTATTTT. Protein product: CASSLTPPQINTQYF.

The J gene is TRBJ1-2, the V gene TRBV28; 10 positions agree with TRBD1. In germline, CDR1 is MDHEN, CDR2 SYDVKM. V shed 6 bases and J 4 bases; nucleotides not matched to a gene: 11. CDR3 length equals 16 residues. The CDR3 DNA reads TGTGCCAGCAGGACCCATAGGGGGGACAGGGGCTATGGCTACACCTTC. Protein sequence: CASRTHRGDRGYGYTF.

The chain employs TRBV28 and TRBJ1-4, with D possibly being TRBD1 (5 bases). Trimming stripped 2 bases from V and 7 bases from J, with 11 bases between. Germline V gene data show CDR1 as MDHEN and CDR2 as SYDVKM. The CDR3 length is 14 residues. CDR3 in amino acids: CASSLRAGSEKLFF. The CDR3 region has the DNA TGTGCCAGCAGTTTAAGGGCAGGGTCTGAAAAACTGTTTTTT. The full variable domain, its missing parts supplied by reference TRBV28 and TRBJ1-4, is DVKVTQSSRYLVKRTGEKVFLECVQDMDHENMFWYRQDPGLGLRLIYFSYDVKMKEKGDIPEGYSVSREKKERFSLILESASTNQTSMYLCASSLRAGSEKLFFGSGTQLSVL.

Only one count was recorded for this clone. The V call is TRBV19, the J call TRBJ2-7; 7 bases fit TRBD2. CDR3 length equals 14 residues. Germline V gives CDR1 LNHDA, CDR2 SQIVND (reference sequence). V shed 6 bases, J shed 1 base, and the junction held 6 bases outside the gene matches. The CDR3 sequence: CASSASGASYEQYF. CDR3 coding DNA: TGTGCCAGTAGCGCTAGCGGAGCTTCCTACGAGCAGTACTTC. Full variable domain (remainder filled in from reference TRBV19 and TRBJ2-7): DGGITQSPKYLFRKEGQNVTLSCEQNLNHDAMYWYRQDPGQGLRLIYYSQIVNDFQKGDIAEGYSVSREKKESFPLTVTSAQKNPTAFYLCASSASGASYEQYFGPGTRLTVT.

The chain has TRBV5-1 and TRBJ2-7; possible D gene TRBD2, 7 bases. The V end was cut by 3 bases, the J end by 3 bases, with 19 bases between. Germline CDR1 reads SGHRS; CDR2 reads YFSETQ. This CDR3 is 16 amino acids long. CDR3 in DNA: TGCGCCAGCAGCTCCAATCCCGGGGGGCCCGACTACGAGCAGTACTTC. This codes for CASSSNPGGPDYEQYF.

The chain uses TRBV15 and TRBJ2-5, with D possibly TRBD1 on 6 matching bases. The CDR3 spans 13 residues. Trimming stripped 6 bases from V and 3 bases from J, with 11 bases between. Germline V gives CDR1 LNHNV, CDR2 YYDKDF (reference sequence). The CDR3 nucleotides read TGTGCCACCAGAAAGGGGGTGGAAGAGACCCAGTACTTC. Translated, it gives CATRKGVEETQYF.

The V call is TRBV27, the J call TRBJ2-3; 8 nucleotides line up with TRBD1. Germline CDR1 MNHEY, CDR2 SMNVEV (reference sequence). The junction had 8 bases not matched to a gene; V was cut back by 4 bases and J by 2 bases. The CDR3 runs to 16 residues. The DNA for the CDR3 is TGTGCCAGCAGTTCAAGAACAGGGGGATACACAGATACGCAGTATTTT. Residues: CASSSRTGGYTDTQYF.

V and J are TRBV27 and TRBJ2-1; D may be TRBD1 (6 bases). V lost 5 bases, J lost 8 bases, and 16 bases lay in between. Per germline, CDR1 MNHEY and CDR2 SMNVEV (reference sequence). This CDR3 has 14 residues. In DNA form, the CDR3 reads TGTGCCAGCAGTGAGACAGGTCGGGCCGATGAGCAGTTCTTC. Translating gives CASSETGRADEQFF.

This chain uses TRBV13 with TRBJ2-7, with 10 nucleotides matching TRBD1. The germline V gene encodes CDR1 PRHDT and CDR2 FYEKMQ (reference sequence). The CDR3 consists of 15 residues. After removal of 5 bases from V and 6 bases from J, the junction contained 10 bases not matched to a gene. The CDR3 nucleotides are TGTGCCAGCAGCGAGGGGACAGGGGCCCCAGTCGAGCAGTACTTC. Protein product: CASSEGTGAPVEQYF. Full variable domain (outside the CDR3, taken from reference TRBV13 and TRBJ2-7): AAGVIQSPRHLIKEKRETATLKCYPIPRHDTVYWYQQGPGQDPQFLISFYEKMQSDKGSIPDRFSAQQFSDYHSELNMSSLELGDSALYFCASSEGTGAPVEQYFGPGTRLTVT.

In nucleotides, the CDR3 is TGTGCCAGCAGCGTAGGGACTAGCGGTTTGAACGCGCAGTACTTC. It yields the protein CASSVGTSGLNAQYF. The chain carries TRBV9 and TRBJ2-7; 10 bases are shared with TRBD2. The CDR3 has 15 amino acids. The V and J ends lost 0 bases and 9 bases, in that order; junction bases with no gene match: 9. Germline CDR1 is SGDLS and CDR2 is YYNGEE.

This chain uses TRBV6-6 with TRBJ2-7, with TRBD2 matching 8 bases. The germline CDR1 and CDR2 sequences are MNHNY and SVGAGI (reference sequence). Unmatched junction bases numbered 6, after V lost 4 bases and J lost 7 bases. CDR3 length: 13 residues. This chain's CDR3 is CASSLGTRLEQYF. The CDR3 DNA reads TGTGCCAGCAGTTTGGGGACTAGACTAGAGCAGTACTTC.

The chain couples TRBV10-1 to TRBJ2-7; 11 bases are shared with TRBD1. CDR1 is WNHNN, CDR2 SYGVQD, per germline (reference sequence). The CDR3 consists of 13 residues. J was trimmed by 10 bases and V by 5 bases; bases with no gene match: 7. This CDR3 is CASSPGQGAHQYF. CDR3 nucleotides: TGCGCCAGCAGTCCCGGACAGGGGGCGCATCAGTACTTC.

The rearrangement joins TRBV7-9 to TRBJ2-7; no clear D gene. Germline CDR1 SEHNR, CDR2 FQNEAQ (reference sequence). The CDR3 runs to 13 residues. V was shortened by 1 base and J by 3 bases, with 7 bases between the two germline ends. Here the CDR3 reads CASSLDAVYEQYF. CDR3 nucleotide sequence: TGTGCCAGCAGCTTAGATGCAGTCTACGAGCAGTACTTC.

The rearrangement joins TRBV15 to TRBJ2-7; D is unresolved. The CDR3 covers 15 residues. The ends were cut back, 0 bases at V and 1 base at J, with 10 bases in the middle. CDR1 and CDR2 from the germline V gene are LNHNV and YYDKDF (reference sequence). CDR3 sequence: CATSRDIAASYEQYF. The CDR3 DNA reads as TGTGCCACCAGCAGAGATATAGCAGCTTCCTACGAGCAGTACTTC.

This clone has only one observation. This chain links TRBV7-6 with TRBJ2-3, with 12 bases aligning to TRBD1. Germline assignment: CDR1 SGHVS and CDR2 FNYEAQ. CDR3 length equals 18 residues. With V trimmed by 5 bases and J by 4 bases, 13 bases remained unmatched. DNA of the CDR3: TGTGCCAGCAGCCCCCACCGCGGGGGGGACAGGGGGCCAGATACGCAGTATTTT. This codes for CASSPHRGGDRGPDTQYF.

The chain carries TRBV4-2 and TRBJ2-5; 10 bases fit TRBD1. The V and J ends lost 4 bases and 5 bases, in that order; junction bases with no gene match: 10. Per germline, CDR1 LGHNA and CDR2 YNFKEQ. CDR3 length: 16 amino acids. This chain's CDR3 is CASSPDDRGPSETQYF. The CDR3 bases are TGTGCCAGCAGCCCCGATGACAGGGGGCCTTCGGAGACCCAGTACTTC.

Turning to this clone: Mismatch with germline at one junction end may stem from a read error. The V and J genes are TRBV7-9 and TRBJ2-7; 14 bases match TRBD2. Germline loops: CDR1 SEHNR, CDR2 FQNEAQ (reference sequence). This CDR3 comprises 16 residues. CDR3 sequence (DNA): TGTGCCAGCCGTCTTGGGACTAGCGGGAGTTTTATCCCTCCGAGCTTC. Its translation: CASRLGTSGSFIPPSF.

V is TRBV30 and J is TRBJ2-5; 14 bases line up with TRBD2. CDR3 length: 18 residues. Per germline, CDR1 GTSNPN and CDR2 SVGIG (reference sequence). The V and J ends lost 3 bases and 5 bases, in that order; junction bases with no gene match: 14. In DNA form, the CDR3 reads TGTGCCTGGAGCAGAAGCCCGCCGGGACTAGCGGGAGTGGAGACCCAGTACTTC. Protein product: CAWSRSPPGLAGVETQYF.

The rearrangement uses TRBV30 and TRBJ1-2, with TRBD1 as a possible D gene (5 bases). V was pared by 0 bases and J by 5 bases, with 13 bases between. The CDR3 spans 14 residues. Germline CDR1 and CDR2: GTSNPN and SVGIG (reference sequence). CDR3 protein: CAWSVDRGNYGYTF. CDR3 in DNA: TGTGCCTGGAGTGTAGATCGGGGGAATTATGGCTACACCTTC.